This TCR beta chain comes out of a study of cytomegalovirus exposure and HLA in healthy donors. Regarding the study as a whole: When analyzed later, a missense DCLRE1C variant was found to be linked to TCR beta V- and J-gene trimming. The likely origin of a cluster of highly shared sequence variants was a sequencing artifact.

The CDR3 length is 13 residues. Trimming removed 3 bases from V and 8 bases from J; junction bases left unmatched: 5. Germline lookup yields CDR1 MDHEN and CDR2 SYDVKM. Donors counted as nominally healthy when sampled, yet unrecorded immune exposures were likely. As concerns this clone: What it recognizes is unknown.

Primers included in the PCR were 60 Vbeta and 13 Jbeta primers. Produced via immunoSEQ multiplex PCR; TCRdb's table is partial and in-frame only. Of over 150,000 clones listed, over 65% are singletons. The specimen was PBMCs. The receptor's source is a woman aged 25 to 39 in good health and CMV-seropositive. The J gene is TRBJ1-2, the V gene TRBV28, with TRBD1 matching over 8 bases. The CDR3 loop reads CASSFEDREGYTF. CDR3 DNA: TGTGCCAGCAGTTTCGAGGACAGGGAAGGCTACACCTTC.